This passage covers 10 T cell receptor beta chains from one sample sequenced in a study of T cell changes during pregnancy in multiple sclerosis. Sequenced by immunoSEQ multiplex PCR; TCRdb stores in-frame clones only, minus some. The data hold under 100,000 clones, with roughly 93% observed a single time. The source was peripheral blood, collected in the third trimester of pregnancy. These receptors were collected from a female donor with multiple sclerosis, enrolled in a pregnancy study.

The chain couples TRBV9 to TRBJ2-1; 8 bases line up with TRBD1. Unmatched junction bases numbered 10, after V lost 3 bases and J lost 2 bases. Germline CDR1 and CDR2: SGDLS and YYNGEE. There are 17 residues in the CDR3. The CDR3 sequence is CASSEETGVGAYNEQFF. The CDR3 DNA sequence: TGTGCCAGCAGCGAAGAGACAGGGGTGGGGGCCTACAATGAGCAGTTCTTC.

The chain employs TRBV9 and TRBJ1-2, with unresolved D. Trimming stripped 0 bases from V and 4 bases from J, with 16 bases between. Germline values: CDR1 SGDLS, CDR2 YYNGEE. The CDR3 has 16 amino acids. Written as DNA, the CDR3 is TGTGCCAGCAGCGTAGCCCCGGGAAATCTCGCCTATGGCTACACCTTC. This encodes CASSVAPGNLAYGYTF.

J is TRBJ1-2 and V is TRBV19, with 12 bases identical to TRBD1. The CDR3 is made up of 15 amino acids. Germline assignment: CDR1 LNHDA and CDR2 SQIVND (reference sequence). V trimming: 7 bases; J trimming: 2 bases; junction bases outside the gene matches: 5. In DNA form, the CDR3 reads TGTGCCAGTAAGGAGGGGACAGGGGGCAACTATGGCTACACCTTC. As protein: CASKEGTGGNYGYTF.

CDR3 coding DNA: TGTGCCAGCAGCTTAGGAGGTGGTTTCAATTCACCCCTCCACTTT. As protein: CASSLGGGFNSPLHF. V is TRBV11-2 and J is TRBJ1-6; D uncertain. The germline gives CDR1 SGHAT, CDR2 FQNNGV. This CDR3 contains 15 residues. V gave up 1 base and J gave up 7 bases, with 11 bases separating them.

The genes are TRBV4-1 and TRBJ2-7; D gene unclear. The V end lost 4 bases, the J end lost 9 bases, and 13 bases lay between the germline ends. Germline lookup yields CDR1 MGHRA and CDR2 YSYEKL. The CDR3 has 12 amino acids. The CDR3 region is CASSPPASVQYF. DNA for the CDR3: TGCGCCAGCAGCCCTCCGGCGAGCGTGCAGTACTTC.

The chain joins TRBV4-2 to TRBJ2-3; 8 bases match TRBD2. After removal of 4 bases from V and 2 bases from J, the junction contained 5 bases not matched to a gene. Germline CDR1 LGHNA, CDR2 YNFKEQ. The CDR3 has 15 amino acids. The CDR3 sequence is CASSPRGDLTDTQYF. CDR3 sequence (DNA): TGTGCCAGCAGCCCGCGGGGGGACCTCACAGATACGCAGTATTTT.

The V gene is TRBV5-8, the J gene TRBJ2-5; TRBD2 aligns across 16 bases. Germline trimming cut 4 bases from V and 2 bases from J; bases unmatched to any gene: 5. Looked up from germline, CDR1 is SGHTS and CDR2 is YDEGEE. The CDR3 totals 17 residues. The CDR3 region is CASSPGLAGGQQETQYF. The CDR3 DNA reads TGTGCCAGCAGCCCGGGACTAGCGGGGGGGCAGCAAGAGACCCAGTACTTC.

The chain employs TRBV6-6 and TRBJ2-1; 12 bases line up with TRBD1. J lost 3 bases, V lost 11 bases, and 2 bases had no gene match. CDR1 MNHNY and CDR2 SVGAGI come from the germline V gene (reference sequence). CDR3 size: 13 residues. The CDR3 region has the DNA TGTGCCGGGACAGGGGGCAGCTACAATGAGCAGTTCTTC. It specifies CAGTGGSYNEQFF.

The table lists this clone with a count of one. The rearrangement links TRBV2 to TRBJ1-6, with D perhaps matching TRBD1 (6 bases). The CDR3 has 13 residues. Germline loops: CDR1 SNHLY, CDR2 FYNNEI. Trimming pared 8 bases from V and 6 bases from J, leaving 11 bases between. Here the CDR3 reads CASGQGINSPLHF. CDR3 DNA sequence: TGTGCCAGCGGTCAGGGGATTAATTCACCCCTCCACTTT.

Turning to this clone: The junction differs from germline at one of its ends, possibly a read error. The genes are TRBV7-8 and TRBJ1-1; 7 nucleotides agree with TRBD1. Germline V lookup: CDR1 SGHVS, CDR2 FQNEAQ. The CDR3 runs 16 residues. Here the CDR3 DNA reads TGTGCCAGCAGCCTAGCGTTGGGGACAGCCAACACTGAAGCTTTCTTT. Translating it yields CASSLALGTANTEAFF.